The 29 T cell receptor beta chains below all came from one sample that was sequenced in a study of graft-versus-host responses after intestinal transplantation. These receptors are not linked to any known antigen. Clones were read by immunoSEQ multiplex PCR, and TCRdb kept only the in-frame ones, dropping some. The sample consists of 130,000 to 150,000 clones, about 93% of them appearing once. Sequencing used unstimulated CD4+ T cells sorted from spleen or lymph node cells, obtained before intestinal transplant. The receptors come from a human donor who received an intestinal transplant.

This chain joins TRBV5-4 and TRBJ2-1; the match to TRBD2 covers 9 bases. V lost 0 bases to trimming and J lost 7 bases; unmatched junction nucleotides: 11. Germline CDR1 is SGHNT and CDR2 is YYREEE (reference sequence). This CDR3 is 17 amino acids long. CDR3 in amino acids: CASSLDSGLASRNEQFF. CDR3 DNA: TGTGCCAGCAGCTTGGACTCTGGACTAGCGAGTAGGAATGAGCAGTTCTTC.

The chain recombines TRBV5-1 with TRBJ2-3; maybe TRBD2 (5 bases). V was pared by 0 bases and J by 3 bases, with 14 bases between. The germline gives CDR1 SGHRS, CDR2 YFSETQ. The length of the CDR3 is 16 residues. In DNA form, the CDR3 reads TGCGCCAGCAGCTTGGCCCCAAGCGGTCGGACAGATACGCAGTATTTT. This encodes CASSLAPSGRTDTQYF.

The CDR3 spells CASSQGLAGVAYEQYF. CDR3 DNA sequence: TGCGCCAGCAGCCAAGGACTAGCGGGAGTGGCCTACGAGCAGTACTTC. The genes are TRBV4-1 and TRBJ2-5; 12 nucleotides align to TRBD2. Judging by the DNA end, TRBJ2-7 fits better; the J call may be wrong. CDR1 MGHRA and CDR2 YSYEKL come from the germline V gene. This CDR3 has 16 residues.

V and J are TRBV14 and TRBJ2-3; no definite D call. The CDR3 covers 16 residues. CDR1 and CDR2 from the germline V gene are SGHDN and FVKESK. V was trimmed by 3 bases and J by 1 base, leaving 14 bases between them. CDR3 sequence: CASSHSLKRGTDTQYF. CDR3 DNA sequence: TGTGCCAGCAGCCATTCTTTGAAAAGGGGCACAGATACGCAGTATTTT.

The chain combines TRBV19 with TRBJ1-3; D is possibly TRBD1 (6 bases). Germline CDR1 is LNHDA and CDR2 is SQIVND (reference sequence). Trimming shortened V by 7 bases and J by 0 bases, and 10 bases separated the two germline ends. The CDR3 runs to 14 residues. DNA of the CDR3: TGTGCCAGTACCCCGGACAGCTCTGGAAACACCATATATTTT. Amino acids: CASTPDSSGNTIYF. Filled out from reference TRBV19 and TRBJ1-3, the complete variable domain reads DGGITQSPKYLFRKEGQNVTLSCEQNLNHDAMYWYRQDPGQGLRLIYYSQIVNDFQKGDIAEGYSVSREKKESFPLTVTSAQKNPTAFYLCASTPDSSGNTIYFGEGSWLTVV.

The genes are TRBV28 and TRBJ1-5, with D unresolved. CDR1 and CDR2 from the germline V gene are MDHEN and SYDVKM. V was clipped by 5 bases and J by 0 bases, with 17 bases between them. The CDR3 is 17 amino acids. DNA of the CDR3: TGTGCCAGCAGTCTGGGAGCCAAAGGGTATAGCAATCAGCCCCAGCATTTT. It encodes CASSLGAKGYSNQPQHF.

A single count supports this clone. In DNA form, the CDR3 reads TGTGCCAGCAGTTCCTGGACAGGACTTAACACTGAAGCTTTCTTT. Its protein product is CASSSWTGLNTEAFF. The chain recombines TRBV28 with TRBJ1-1, with 7 nucleotides matching TRBD1. Germline assignment: CDR1 MDHEN and CDR2 SYDVKM. V gave up 4 bases and J gave up 2 bases; unmatched junction bases: 7. The CDR3 length is 15 residues. The complete variable domain, with remaining parts taken from reference TRBV28 and TRBJ1-1, reads DVKVTQSSRYLVKRTGEKVFLECVQDMDHENMFWYRQDPGLGLRLIYFSYDVKMKEKGDIPEGYSVSREKKERFSLILESASTNQTSMYLCASSSWTGLNTEAFFGQGTRLTVV.

This clone was found a few times. The CDR3 DNA reads TGTGCCAGCAGCTCAGACAGGGTCCACGAGCAGTACTTC. Translating gives CASSSDRVHEQYF. This sequence joins TRBV6-5 and TRBJ2-7; 7 nucleotides match TRBD1. V trimming: 6 bases; J trimming: 5 bases; junction bases outside the gene matches: 7. The V gene's germline CDR1 is MNHEY and CDR2 SVGAGI. This CDR3 is 13 amino acids long.

CDR3 residues: CASSSSLEQYF. CDR3 coding DNA: TGTGCCAGCAGTTCCTCTCTCGAGCAGTACTTC. The gene calls are TRBV6-5 and TRBJ2-7; D is ambiguous. The CDR3 totals 11 residues. Per germline, CDR1 MNHEY and CDR2 SVGAGI. V was shortened by 4 bases and J by 6 bases, with 7 bases between the two germline ends.

This rearrangement joins TRBV30 to TRBJ2-4; D not resolved. The germline CDR1 and CDR2 sequences are GTSNPN and SVGIG (reference sequence). V lost 4 bases, J lost 0 bases, and 10 bases lay in between. The CDR3 covers 14 residues. The CDR3 DNA is TGTGCCTGGAACGAGATACTAGCCAAAAACATTCAGTACTTC. It encodes CAWNEILAKNIQYF.

The chain links TRBV2 to TRBJ2-7; 9 nucleotides agree with TRBD1. CDR1 and CDR2 (germline): SNHLY, FYNNEI. This CDR3 is built from 13 residues. Trimming cost V 11 bases and J 3 bases; bases outside gene matches: 8. CDR3: CAFRQGGHYEQYF. For the CDR3, the DNA is TGTGCCTTTCGACAGGGGGGCCACTACGAGCAGTACTTC. The variable domain in full, with the rest retrieved from reference TRBV2 and TRBJ2-7, is EPEVTQTPSHQVTQMGQEVILRCVPISNHLYFYWYRQILGQKVEFLVSFYNNEISEKSEIFDDQFSVERPDGSNFTLKIRSTKLEDSAMYFCAFRQGGHYEQYFGPGTRLTVT.

This clone was counted between two and nine times. The V gene is TRBV4-1, the J gene TRBJ2-5; D is perhaps TRBD1 (5 bases). The germline gives CDR1 MGHRA, CDR2 YSYEKL. The CDR3 is 15 amino acids. The germline V and J ends were trimmed by 1 base and 4 bases, with 13 bases remaining between them. The CDR3 DNA is TGCGCCAGCAGCCAAGTCAAGGGGTTGGGAGAGACCCAGTACTTC. It yields the protein CASSQVKGLGETQYF.

The chain uses TRBV19 and TRBJ2-4, with D perhaps matching TRBD2 (5 bases). The CDR3 contains 17 residues. The V end lost 2 bases, the J end lost 2 bases, and 16 bases lay between the germline ends. Germline V gene sequence: CDR1 LNHDA, CDR2 SQIVND (reference sequence). The CDR3 sequence: CASSISTGMGTKNIQYF. CDR3 nucleotide sequence: TGTGCCAGTAGTATATCGACGGGGATGGGGACCAAAAACATTCAGTACTTC.

The V call is TRBV30, the J call TRBJ2-7; perhaps D is TRBD1 or TRBD2 (6 bases each). Germline CDR1 and CDR2: GTSNPN and SVGIG (reference sequence). V lost 0 bases to trimming and J lost 0 bases, with 12 bases between them. The CDR3 is 15 amino acids. CDR3 region: CAWSVRGAGSYEQYF. The CDR3 region has the DNA TGTGCCTGGAGTGTAAGGGGGGCCGGCTCCTACGAGCAGTACTTC. The complete variable domain, with remaining parts taken from reference TRBV30 and TRBJ2-7, reads SQTIHQWPATLVQPVGSPLSLECTVEGTSNPNLYWYRQAAGRGLQLLFYSVGIGQISSEVPQNLSASRPQDRQFILSSKKLLLSDSGFYLCAWSVRGAGSYEQYFGPGTRLTVT.

This chain joins TRBV10-3 and TRBJ2-7; D unresolved. Germline V gene data show CDR1 as ENHRY and CDR2 as SYGVKD. CDR3 length equals 13 residues. Between the trimmed V and J ends, which lost 6 bases and 2 bases, there was a span of 11 bases. For the CDR3, the DNA is TGTGCCATCAGCCAGACAAGACCCTACGAGCAGTACTTC. It yields the protein CAISQTRPYEQYF.

The CDR3 nucleotides read TGTGCCAGCAGCCCCCGGCTAGGGTTGGCCAAAAACATTCAGTACTTC. Amino acid sequence: CASSPRLGLAKNIQYF. V is TRBV7-2 and J is TRBJ2-4; unclear D gene. CDR3 size: 16 residues. V gave up 5 bases and J gave up 1 base, with 15 bases separating them. Germline V CDR1 and CDR2: SGHTA, FQGNSA.

This chain joins TRBV7-2 and TRBJ2-5, with 8 bases that match TRBD2. This CDR3 is 16 amino acids long. The germline gives CDR1 SGHTA, CDR2 FQGNSA. V lost 0 bases to trimming and J lost 5 bases; unmatched junction nucleotides: 8. The CDR3 protein is CASSLARGGGGETQYF. The CDR3 DNA reads as TGTGCCAGCAGCTTAGCTCGGGGGGGCGGAGGTGAGACCCAGTACTTC.

The chain employs TRBV5-5 and TRBJ1-2, with D perhaps matching TRBD1 (5 bases). This CDR3 has 15 amino acids. Germline assignment: CDR1 SGHKS and CDR2 YYEKEE (reference sequence). The ends were cut back, 0 bases at V and 4 bases at J, with 13 bases in the middle. CDR3 sequence: CASSLEGPRPYGYTF. CDR3 coding DNA: TGTGCCAGCAGCTTGGAGGGACCGCGACCCTATGGCTACACCTTC.

This clone was counted a single time. This chain uses TRBV5-4 with TRBJ2-4, with 8 nucleotides matching TRBD2. The germline V gene has CDR1 SGHNT and CDR2 YYREEE (reference sequence). V gave up 0 bases and J gave up 7 bases; unmatched junction bases: 6. The CDR3 is made up of 15 amino acids. CDR3 nucleotide sequence: TGTGCCAGCAGCTTGGAGCGGGGGACGGCTAACATTCAGTACTTC. Translated: CASSLERGTANIQYF.

The J gene is TRBJ1-1, the V gene TRBV7-9; D remains unclear. Germline CDR1 and CDR2: SEHNR and FQNEAQ (reference sequence). V lost 2 bases, J lost 4 bases, and 11 bases lay in between. The CDR3 covers 14 residues. The CDR3 DNA is TGTGCCAGCAGCTTAAGTCAGGTGTCCACTGAAGCTTTCTTT. It translates to CASSLSQVSTEAFF.

For this clone: The identical CDR3 is also encoded by other nucleotide sequences in the sample. CDR3 nucleotides: TGCGCCAGCAGCTTGGTCGGGGGCACCGGGGAGCTGTTTTTT. Translation: CASSLVGGTGELFF. The chain recombines TRBV5-1 with TRBJ2-2, with D maybe TRBD2 (6 bases). The CDR3 extends over 14 amino acids. Per the germline V gene, CDR1 is SGHRS and CDR2 is YFSETQ. Trimming left V 0 bases short and J 4 bases short, with 7 bases between.

The J gene is TRBJ1-5, the V gene TRBV4-1, with D hard to call. There are 15 residues in the CDR3. Germline CDR1 reads MGHRA; CDR2 reads YSYEKL. Trimming removed 3 bases at V and 1 base at J, with 10 bases between. Written as DNA, the CDR3 is TGCGCCAGCAGCCACTACGAAGGGAGCAATCAGCCCCAGCATTTT. Amino acids: CASSHYEGSNQPQHF.

The chain carries TRBV18 and TRBJ2-2; TRBD2 matches at 8 bases. Germline CDR1 reads KGHSH; CDR2 reads LQKENI. Trimming removed 5 bases from V and 5 bases from J; junction bases left unmatched: 16. The CDR3 is 18 residues long. CDR3 DNA sequence: TGTGCCAGCTCAGCCCCACCCCTCGGGGGGGCCCGAACCGGGGAGCTGTTTTTT. It encodes CASSAPPLGGARTGELFF.

The gene calls are TRBV7-2 and TRBJ2-7, with TRBD2 matching over 9 bases. Germline values: CDR1 SGHTA, CDR2 FQGNSA. CDR3 size: 15 residues. The trim removed 7 bases at V and 7 bases at J, leaving 14 bases unmatched. As DNA, the CDR3 is TGTGCCAGCAAGAGGGGAGGTAGCGGGAGTCAAGAGCAGTACTTC. Translation gives CASKRGGSGSQEQYF.

The chain employs TRBV7-8 and TRBJ2-7, with 10 bases matching TRBD1. The CDR3 spans 16 residues. The V gene end was trimmed by 2 bases and the J gene end by 7 bases; junction bases not matched to a gene: 11. CDR1 is SGHVS, CDR2 FQNEAQ, per germline. The CDR3 DNA follows: TGTGCCAGCAGCTTAATTTCTCTGACAGGGGGCGGTGAGCAGTACTTC. This sequence encodes CASSLISLTGGGEQYF.

This chain links TRBV5-4 with TRBJ2-3, with 8 bases fitting TRBD1. The V gene end was trimmed by 4 bases and the J gene end by 5 bases; junction bases not matched to a gene: 9. Germline-derived CDR1 and CDR2 are SGHNT and YYREEE (reference sequence). The CDR3 extends over 15 amino acids. Here the CDR3 DNA reads TGTGCCAGCAGCCTTCGACAGGGGCGTAAAGATACGCAGTATTTT. Residues: CASSLRQGRKDTQYF.

The rearrangement links TRBV4-1 to TRBJ2-7, with a tentative D call TRBD1 (6 bases). The CDR3 contains 16 residues. The ends were cut back, 0 bases at V and 5 bases at J, with 17 bases in the middle. Germline V gene sequence: CDR1 MGHRA, CDR2 YSYEKL. For the CDR3, the DNA is TGCGCCAGCAGCCAAGATCCCGTCGACAGGAGTCACGAGCAGTACTTC. Its translation: CASSQDPVDRSHEQYF.

V usage is TRBV5-3 and J usage is TRBJ1-5, with a weak D call TRBD1 (5 bases). TRBV5-3 has ORF status, its function being uncertain. The CDR3 is 18 residues long. Trimming stripped 9 bases from V and 0 bases from J, with 25 bases between. CDR3 nucleotide sequence: TGTGCCAAACAGGAGCCTAGACGCCGACTCTATAGCAATCAGCCCCAGCATTTT. As protein: CAKQEPRRRLYSNQPQHF.

This clone was picked up a small number of times. This chain joins TRBV21-1 and TRBJ1-4; TRBD1, the D gene given by the table, was not confirmed from the DNA. TRBV21-1 is classified as a pseudogene. The CDR3 is 14 residues long. The chain's CDR3 is CASSRQGTNEKLFF. Here the CDR3 DNA reads TGTGCCAGCAGCAGACAGGGCACTAATGAAAAACTGTTTTTT.